A selection of T cell receptor beta chains follows, all from one sample in a study of T cell clusters in autoimmune cytopenias. TCRdb reprocessed the multiplex PCR reads, keeping one entry per CDR3 protein, no DNA. The table lists about 6,700 distinct CDR3 sequences. The data also belong to a second study, concerning T cell repertoires in aging, cancer and after chemotherapy.

Sequencing input: peripheral blood. These receptors all come from a human donor in good health. The CDR3 runs from the conserved cysteine through the conserved F or W. Each record gives: V gene, clone size, J gene, CDR3 protein. Clone size is shown for a subset of rows, as once, few, many or a class of expanded clone.

v_gene: TRBV29-1
abundance: medium-sized
j_gene: TRBJ2-5
CDR3aa: CTGGKVETQYF

v_gene: TRBV30
abundance: medium-sized
j_gene: TRBJ2-3
CDR3aa: CAFSPGQVLNVQYF

v_gene: TRBV5-4
abundance: .
j_gene: TRBJ2-7
CDR3aa: CASSGTSGGRSSYEQYF

v_gene: TRBV29-1
abundance: medium-sized
j_gene: TRBJ1-3
CDR3aa: CSGTTGGGNTIYF

v_gene: TRBV19
abundance: .
j_gene: TRBJ1-1
CDR3aa: CASSPPATGNTEAFF

v_gene: TRBV18
abundance: .
j_gene: TRBJ1-4
CDR3aa: CASSPGFQGTNEKLFF

v_gene: TRBV29-1
abundance: medium-sized
j_gene: TRBJ1-5
CDR3aa: CSVGFGTGSNNQPQHF

v_gene: TRBV6-2/TRBV6-3
abundance: .
j_gene: TRBJ2-7
CDR3aa: CASSYLRDYEQYF

v_gene: TRBV12-3/TRBV12-4
abundance: .
j_gene: TRBJ2-3
CDR3aa: CASSLLSNPSSGRATDTQYF

v_gene: TRBV7-3
abundance: .
j_gene: TRBJ1-6
CDR3aa: CASSFQGNSPLHF

v_gene: TRBV28
abundance: .
j_gene: TRBJ2-2
CDR3aa: CASSFLTGELFF

v_gene: TRBV5-1
abundance: .
j_gene: TRBJ2-2
CDR3aa: CASSILTGMNTGELFF

v_gene: TRBV24-1
abundance: .
j_gene: TRBJ2-1
CDR3aa: CATSELTSGRLFF

v_gene: TRBV29-1
abundance: large
j_gene: TRBJ2-3
CDR3aa: CSVLGADTQYF

v_gene: TRBV28
abundance: .
j_gene: TRBJ2-1
CDR3aa: CASSLAGTSGGVEQFF

v_gene: TRBV29-1
abundance: medium-sized
j_gene: TRBJ2-5
CDR3aa: CSVEDRGGNQETQYF

v_gene: TRBV5-6
abundance: medium-sized
j_gene: TRBJ2-6
CDR3aa: CASSLDGANVLTF

v_gene: TRBV19
abundance: medium-sized
j_gene: TRBJ2-3
CDR3aa: CASSTGQGRADTQYF

v_gene: TRBV12-3/TRBV12-4
abundance: .
j_gene: TRBJ1-5
CDR3aa: CASSSRQGAVFNQPQHF

v_gene: TRBV7-9
abundance: .
j_gene: TRBJ2-2
CDR3aa: CASSLTKQWRTGELFF

v_gene: TRBV19
abundance: medium-sized
j_gene: TRBJ1-6
CDR3aa: CASKEGVQAPLHF

v_gene: TRBV6-1
abundance: .
j_gene: TRBJ1-5
CDR3aa: CASSEAPQGVPQHF